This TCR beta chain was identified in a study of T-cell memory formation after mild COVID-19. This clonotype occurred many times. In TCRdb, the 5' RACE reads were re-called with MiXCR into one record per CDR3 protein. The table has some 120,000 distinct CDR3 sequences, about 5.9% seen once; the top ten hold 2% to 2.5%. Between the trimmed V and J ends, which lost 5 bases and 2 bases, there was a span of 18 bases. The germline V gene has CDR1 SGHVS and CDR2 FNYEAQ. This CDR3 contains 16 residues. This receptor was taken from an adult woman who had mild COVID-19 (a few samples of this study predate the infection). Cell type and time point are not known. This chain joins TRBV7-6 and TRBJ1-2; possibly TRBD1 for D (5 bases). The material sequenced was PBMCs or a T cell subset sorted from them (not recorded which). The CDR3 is CASSPYRGRDNYGYTF. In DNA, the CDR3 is TGTGCCAGCAGCCCCTACCGCGGGAGGGACAACTATGGCTACACCTTC.